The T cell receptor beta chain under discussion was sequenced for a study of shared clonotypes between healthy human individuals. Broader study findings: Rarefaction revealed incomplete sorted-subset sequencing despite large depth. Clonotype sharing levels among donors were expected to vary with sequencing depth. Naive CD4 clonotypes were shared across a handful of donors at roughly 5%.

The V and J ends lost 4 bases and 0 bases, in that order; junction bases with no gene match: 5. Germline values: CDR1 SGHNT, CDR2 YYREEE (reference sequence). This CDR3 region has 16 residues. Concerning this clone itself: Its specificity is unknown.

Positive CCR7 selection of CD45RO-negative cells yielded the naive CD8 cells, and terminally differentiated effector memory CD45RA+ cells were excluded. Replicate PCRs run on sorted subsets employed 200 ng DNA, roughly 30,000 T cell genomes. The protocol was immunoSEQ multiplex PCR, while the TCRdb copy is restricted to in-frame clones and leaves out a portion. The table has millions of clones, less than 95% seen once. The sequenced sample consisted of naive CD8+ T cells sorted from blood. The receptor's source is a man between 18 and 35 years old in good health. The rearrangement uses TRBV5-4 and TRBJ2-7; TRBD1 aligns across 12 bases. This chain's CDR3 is CASSLPGQGASYEQYF. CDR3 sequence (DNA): TGTGCCAGCAGCCTCCCGGGACAGGGGGCCTCCTACGAGCAGTACTTC.